What follows are 19 T cell receptor beta chains derived from one specimen sequenced in a study of cytomegalovirus exposure and HLA in healthy donors. PCR primers comprised 60 Vbeta and 13 Jbeta primers. Clones were sequenced by immunoSEQ multiplex PCR, and TCRdb holds only the in-frame ones, with some missing. This sample yields roughly 100,000 clones, of which roughly 76% are seen a single time; roughly 2% belongs to the top ten. Sequenced input: PBMCs. These receptors came from a man aged 35-49 years in good health and CMV-seronegative.

Only a few counts were recorded for this clone. The V gene is TRBV7-3, the J gene TRBJ1-2, with TRBD1 identical over 9 bases. Germline CDR1 SGHTA, CDR2 FQGTGA. This CDR3 is 12 amino acids long. Trimming took 5 bases from V and 8 from J; bases not matched to a gene: 3. CDR3 bases: TGTGCCAGCAGCGCTGGACAGGGGGGCTACACCTTC. Its protein product is CASSAGQGGYTF.

The chain is built from TRBV28 and TRBJ2-2; no reliable D call. Between the trimmed V and J ends, which lost 2 bases and 0 bases, there was a span of 10 bases. This CDR3 region has 16 residues. The germline V gene has CDR1 MDHEN and CDR2 SYDVKM. The CDR3, as DNA: TGTGCCAGCAGTTTAGGAGAACACGCGAACACCGGGGAGCTGTTTTTT. It codes for CASSLGEHANTGELFF.

This sequence joins TRBV28 and TRBJ2-5, with 10 bases identical to TRBD1. CDR3 length: 16 amino acids. Germline loops: CDR1 MDHEN, CDR2 SYDVKM. V shed 4 bases and J 5 bases; nucleotides not matched to a gene: 10. The CDR3 here is CASSSKLTGQGETQYF. The CDR3 coding sequence is TGTGCCAGCAGTTCGAAACTAACGGGACAGGGGGAGACCCAGTACTTC.

This chain uses TRBV7-9 with TRBJ2-7, with 8 bases fitting TRBD1. Germline V gene data show CDR1 as SEHNR and CDR2 as FQNEAQ (reference sequence). With V trimmed by 8 bases and J by 5 bases, 5 bases remained unmatched. The CDR3 has 12 amino acids. The CDR3 DNA reads as TGTGCCAGCCGGGCAGGGGGCGACGAGCAGTACTTC. It encodes CASRAGGDEQYF.

This clone was counted between two and nine times. The chain employs TRBV5-6 and TRBJ2-2; no clear D gene. Germline V gives CDR1 SGHDT, CDR2 YYEEEE. The CDR3 totals 12 residues. Trimming took off 5 bases at V and 2 bases at J, with 4 bases between the two ends. The CDR3 sequence: CASRLNTGELFF. The CDR3 DNA reads as TGTGCCAGCAGACTAAACACCGGGGAGCTGTTTTTT.

This clone was seen more than once but under ten times. V usage is TRBV5-6 and J usage is TRBJ2-5, with D possibly TRBD2 on 5 matching bases. Trimming pared 1 base from V and 3 bases from J, leaving 10 bases between. CDR1 is SGHDT and CDR2 is YYEEEE in the germline V gene. There are 14 residues in the CDR3. The CDR3 nucleotides read TGTGCCAGCAGCTTGATTATGGGAGAAGAGACCCAGTACTTC. Translating gives CASSLIMGEETQYF.

This clone was seen just once. This chain uses TRBV28 with TRBJ1-5; D is perhaps TRBD1 (5 bases). Germline CDR1 is MDHEN and CDR2 is SYDVKM. The CDR3 runs to 16 residues. Trimming removed 5 bases from V and 2 bases from J, with 16 bases in between. CDR3 nucleotide sequence: TGTGCCAGCAGTCCCACGGGGGAGGGAGGCAATCAGCCCCAGCATTTT. Translated, it gives CASSPTGEGGNQPQHF.

The rearrangement joins TRBV6-1 to TRBJ2-7; 12 positions match TRBD2. The trim removed 7 bases at V and 5 bases at J, leaving 9 bases unmatched. The CDR3 is made up of 15 amino acids. Per germline, CDR1 MNHNS and CDR2 SASEGT. The CDR3 here is CASTELAGGSHEQYF. CDR3 nucleotide sequence: TGTGCCAGCACCGAACTAGCGGGGGGTTCCCACGAGCAGTACTTC.

The chain uses TRBV19 and TRBJ1-1, with unresolved D. The germline V gene has CDR1 LNHDA and CDR2 SQIVND (reference sequence). This CDR3 region has 10 residues. V was clipped by 10 bases and J by 8 bases, with 11 bases between them. CDR3 DNA sequence: TGTGCCACCACGGGCGGGGAAGCTTTCTTT. This encodes CATTGGEAFF. The full variable domain, completed using reference TRBV19 and TRBJ1-1, is DGGITQSPKYLFRKEGQNVTLSCEQNLNHDAMYWYRQDPGQGLRLIYYSQIVNDFQKGDIAEGYSVSREKKESFPLTVTSAQKNPTAFYLCATTGGEAFFGQGTRLTVV.

V is TRBV19 and J is TRBJ2-5, with TRBD1 as a possible D gene (6 bases). Trimming removed 9 bases from V and 5 bases from J, with 19 bases in between. The CDR3 is 14 residues long. CDR1 is LNHDA and CDR2 is SQIVND in the germline V gene (reference sequence). As DNA, the CDR3 is TGTGCCAGCCAAGACAGGTCTCCTGAGGAGACCCAGTACTTC. Protein: CASQDRSPEETQYF.

The chain couples TRBV12-1 to TRBJ2-7; no check of the table's D call, TRBD2, against the DNA was made. TRBV12-1 constitutes a pseudogene. CDR3 length equals 11 residues. The CDR3 spells CASSAPYEQYF. The CDR3 DNA reads as TGTGCCAGCAGCGCGCCTTACGAGCAGTACTTC.

The chain recombines TRBV11-2 with TRBJ1-5; tentatively, D is TRBD1 (5 bases). CDR1 is SGHAT and CDR2 is FQNNGV in the germline V gene. Trimming took off 5 bases at V and 4 bases at J, with 9 bases between the two ends. The CDR3 loop spans 13 amino acids. As DNA, the CDR3 is TGTGCCAGCAGCCCCCGGGGGAATCAGCCCCAGCATTTT. Its translation is CASSPRGNQPQHF.

This clone was counted a single time. The chain recombines TRBV6-1 with TRBJ2-3; 8 nucleotides line up with TRBD2. The trim removed 6 bases at V and 1 base at J, leaving 3 bases unmatched. Germline V lookup: CDR1 MNHNS, CDR2 SASEGT. The CDR3 covers 14 residues. CDR3 sequence reads: CASRSSGGTDTQYF. In DNA form, the CDR3 reads TGTGCCAGCAGGAGTAGCGGGGGCACAGATACGCAGTATTTT.

This sequence joins TRBV19 and TRBJ1-5, with 11 bases identical to TRBD1. Germline V gene data show CDR1 as LNHDA and CDR2 as SQIVND (reference sequence). CDR3 length: 17 amino acids. V trimming: 4 bases; J trimming: 1 base; junction bases outside the gene matches: 6. The CDR3 DNA follows: TGTGCCAGTAGTAGTGGGACAGGGGGTTGGAGCAATCAGCCCCAGCATTTT. Amino acids: CASSSGTGGWSNQPQHF.

The chain has TRBV7-2 and TRBJ2-1; a possible D gene is TRBD1 (6 bases). The germline V gene encodes CDR1 SGHTA and CDR2 FQGNSA. The V end lost 4 bases, the J end lost 3 bases, and 10 bases lay between the germline ends. The CDR3 contains 14 residues. CDR3 DNA: TGTGCCAGCAGCTGGATGGACAGCTACAATGAGCAGTTCTTC. Translating gives CASSWMDSYNEQFF.

The chain is built from TRBV28 and TRBJ1-3; no clear D. This CDR3 is 16 amino acids long. V was shortened by 2 bases and J by 2 bases, with 13 bases between the two germline ends. The germline V gene has CDR1 MDHEN and CDR2 SYDVKM. The CDR3 region is CASSLLYTGTGNTIYF. CDR3 coding DNA: TGTGCCAGCAGTTTACTATATACGGGGACTGGAAACACCATATATTTT.

CDR3 amino acids: CAWSLGAAGELFF. The CDR3 region has the DNA TGTGCCTGGAGCTTGGGGGCGGCCGGGGAGCTGTTTTTT. This sequence joins TRBV30 and TRBJ2-2; TRBD1 is a possible D gene (6 bases). The CDR3 has 13 amino acids. The germline V gene encodes CDR1 GTSNPN and CDR2 SVGIG (reference sequence). V lost 3 bases and J 6 bases, leaving 11 bases between the germline ends.

J is TRBJ1-6 and V is TRBV5-6, with TRBD1 matching over 9 bases. The junction had 6 bases not matched to a gene; V was cut back by 5 bases and J by 3 bases. This CDR3 is 16 amino acids long. The germline gives CDR1 SGHDT, CDR2 YYEEEE. CDR3 sequence: CASSPGQGFYNSPLHF. For the CDR3, the DNA is TGTGCCAGCAGTCCGGGACAGGGTTTCTATAATTCACCCCTCCACTTT.

This clone was seen only a few times. One end of the junction fails to match germline, which may point to a read error. The chain joins TRBV7-9 to TRBJ2-1; maybe TRBD1 (6 bases). Germline CDR1 SEHNR, CDR2 FQNEAQ (reference sequence). The CDR3 has 15 residues. The CDR3 loop is CSSSLTVGQLNEQFF. DNA of the CDR3: TGTTCCAGCAGCTTAACCGTTGGACAGCTCAATGAGCAGTTCTTC.